Following are 11 T cell receptor beta chains from one sample sequenced in a study of cytomegalovirus exposure and HLA in healthy donors. The PCR was carried out with 60 Vbeta primers and 13 Jbeta primers. Repertoires were generated with immunoSEQ multiplex PCR, while TCRdb's copy carries only in-frame clones and drops some. Of approximately 130,000 clones detected, 75% to 90% appear once; the ten largest clones hold roughly 4%. The sample was PBMCs. These receptors were collected from a woman aged 40-49 years in good health and CMV-seronegative.

This chain's CDR3 is CASSLPDSSGYTF. As DNA, the CDR3 is TGTGCCAGCAGCCTGCCGGACAGTTCCGGCTACACCTTC. V and J are TRBV6-6 and TRBJ1-2; tentative D call: TRBD1 (6 bases). The CDR3 extends over 13 amino acids. CDR1 and CDR2 (germline): MNHNY, SVGAGI (reference sequence). Trimming pared 6 bases from V and 8 bases from J, leaving 16 bases between.

V usage is TRBV2 and J usage is TRBJ2-7; 12 positions match TRBD2. The CDR3 is 14 amino acids. Germline V gene lookup returns CDR1 SNHLY and CDR2 FYNNEI. V lost 7 bases to trimming and J lost 4 bases; unmatched junction nucleotides: 5. The CDR3 DNA reads TGTGCCAGCATCAAAGGGACTAGCGGGTACGAGCAGTACTTC. Translating it yields CASIKGTSGYEQYF.

The rearrangement uses TRBV7-6 and TRBJ1-4; 7 nucleotides agree with TRBD1. The CDR3 is 14 residues long. With V trimmed by 2 bases and J by 10 bases, 7 bases remained unmatched. Germline V gene lookup returns CDR1 SGHVS and CDR2 FNYEAQ. CDR3 sequence (DNA): TGTGCCAGCAGCTTAAGCAGACAGGGAGGAAAACTGTTTTTT. Translated, it gives CASSLSRQGGKLFF.

The V and J genes are TRBV19 and TRBJ2-7; 8 nucleotides match TRBD2. The CDR3 contains 12 residues. CDR1 and CDR2 from the germline V gene are LNHDA and SQIVND (reference sequence). J lost 0 bases, V lost 10 bases, and 2 bases had no gene match. The CDR3 DNA follows: TGTGCCACCAGCGGGAGCTCCTACGAGCAGTACTTC. Translation gives CATSGSSYEQYF.

Of note for this clone: One end of the junction is discordant with germline, which a read error may explain. The chain carries TRBV9 and TRBJ2-3; 10 nucleotides line up with TRBD2. The CDR3 is 16 residues long. Germline V CDR1 and CDR2: SGDLS, YYNGEE. CDR3 in DNA: TGTGCCAGCGGCGTAGTCAGCGGGGGGGCTAAAGATACGCAGTATTTT. This translates into CASGVVSGGAKDTQYF. The full variable domain, rest sourced from reference TRBV9 and TRBJ2-3, is DSGVTQTPKHLITATGQRVTLRCSPRSGDLSVYWYQQSLDQGLQFLIQYYNGEERAKGNILERFSAQQFPDLHSELNLSSLELGDSALYFCASGVVSGGAKDTQYFGPGTRLTVL.

The rearrangement links TRBV2 to TRBJ2-7; a weak D match, TRBD1 (5 bases). This CDR3 region has 14 residues. Per germline, CDR1 SNHLY and CDR2 FYNNEI. V lost 2 bases, J lost 2 bases, and 10 bases lay in between. The DNA of the CDR3 is TGTGCCAGCAGTGAATTAGCAGGGCCCTACGAGCAGTACTTC. Its translation: CASSELAGPYEQYF.

This clone was observed a handful of times. The CDR3 sequence: CASSIQKNSPLHF. CDR3 coding DNA: TGTGCCAGTAGTATACAGAAAAATTCACCCCTCCACTTT. The chain couples TRBV19 to TRBJ1-6; D is ambiguous. This CDR3 is 13 amino acids long. The V gene lost 2 bases and the J gene lost 7 bases, with 6 bases spanning the gap. Germline V gene data show CDR1 as LNHDA and CDR2 as SQIVND (reference sequence).

This clone was seen once. The rearrangement joins TRBV14 to TRBJ1-1; D unresolved. This CDR3 comprises 13 residues. The V gene lost 6 bases and the J gene lost 4 bases, with 12 bases spanning the gap. The germline CDR1 and CDR2 sequences are SGHDN and FVKESK. This CDR3 is CASREVGGTEAFF. The CDR3 coding sequence is TGTGCCAGCAGGGAAGTCGGAGGCACTGAAGCTTTCTTT.

The rearrangement links TRBV5-1 to TRBJ1-5, with D possibly TRBD1 on 6 matching bases. V dropped 0 bases and J dropped 1 base, with 11 bases sitting between them. Germline loops: CDR1 SGHRS, CDR2 YFSETQ. The CDR3 is 16 amino acids. CDR3 sequence: CASSLGPGASNQPQHF. CDR3 bases: TGCGCCAGCAGCTTGGGGCCAGGGGCGAGCAATCAGCCCCAGCATTTT.

The gene calls are TRBV11-1 and TRBJ2-7; 7 nucleotides align to TRBD1. Trimming took 4 bases from V and 3 from J; bases not matched to a gene: 9. The CDR3 has 15 residues. Germline V lookup: CDR1 SGHAT, CDR2 FQDESV (reference sequence). CDR3 residues: CASSYSDRADYEQYF. The CDR3 DNA reads TGTGCCAGCAGCTACTCCGACAGGGCCGACTACGAGCAGTACTTC.

V usage is TRBV4-3 and J usage is TRBJ1-2; perhaps TRBD1 as D (5 bases). The V and J ends lost 0 bases and 4 bases respectively, with 12 bases between them. Germline V gene sequence: CDR1 LGHNA, CDR2 YSLEER. CDR3 length equals 15 residues. The CDR3 here is CASSQERAGPYGYTF. The CDR3 DNA is TGCGCCAGCAGCCAAGAGAGGGCGGGGCCCTATGGCTACACCTTC.